This TCR beta chain was sequenced in a study of control samples from healthy donors and cancer patients (dated by TCRdb to 2020 to 2022). As for this clone: Its recognized antigen is unknown. Base qualities are not recorded, but no much larger clone differs from it by a single base. The sample holds other DNA sequences that translate to the same CDR3.

Receptors were amplified or captured by the immunoSEQ multiplex PCR assay. Drawn from immuneACCESS, this table holds only the in-frame rearrangements with V and J called that TCRdb kept. Clones are partly lost; checked studies trace under half to an unresolved V gene and leave the rest unexplained. In this sample the table shows about 22,000 clones, around 83% of which occur a single time. The ten largest clones capture 27% of the sample. The source is a man in his 60s with head and neck cancer. Specimen: PBMCs.

The sequence in DNA is TGTGCCAGCAGCCAGGGGGCGCGTTCAGAGACCCAGTACTTC. Its coded protein is CASSQGARSETQYF. The chain joins TRBV14 to TRBJ2-5; the D gene is perhaps TRBD1, from 6 matching bases. Taken from the germline V gene, the CDR1 and CDR2 loops are SGHDN and FVKESK. Cut back by 3 bases and 4 bases, the V and J ends lie 12 bases apart. Counted from cysteine to phenylalanine, this CDR3 has 14 amino acids. CDR3 DNA only is kept here, 42 bases in frame from base 1.